This is a list of T cell receptor beta chains from one sample in a study of identifying expanded T cells in peripheral blood. Assay: immunoSEQ multiplex PCR; the TCRdb copy retains only in-frame clones and omits some. This sample has about 82,000 clones, with roughly 90% found just once. Sequencing was performed on blood. Source of these receptors: a person aged 18-70 years in good health. The conserved cysteine and the conserved F or W are not part of the CDR3 here. Each record gives: V gene, CDR3 protein.

v_call: TRBV6-1
cdr3_aa: ASSESWHFNTEAF

v_call: TRBV30
cdr3_aa: AWTRGGRALGGELF

v_call: TRBV30
cdr3_aa: AWRGQGNTGELF

v_call: TRBV6-5
cdr3_aa: ASSSPTTYNEQF

v_call: TRBV9
cdr3_aa: ASSPGLRTNTGELF

v_call: TRBV30
cdr3_aa: AWSEGRGNQPQH

v_call: TRBV5-4
cdr3_aa: ASSSVTTGSGYT

v_call: TRBV9
cdr3_aa: ASSPRTSVPYNEQF

v_call: TRBV9
cdr3_aa: ASSDGTHNTGELF

v_call: TRBV5-5
cdr3_aa: ASSLGLDGSGNTIY

v_call: TRBV14
cdr3_aa: ASSKTSGPSYEQY

v_call: TRBV27
cdr3_aa: ASSLLGGAGGRDYEQY

v_call: TRBV5-6
cdr3_aa: ASSFRTGGRIGNTIY

v_call: TRBV7-3
cdr3_aa: ASSLTGGEETQY

v_call: TRBV18
cdr3_aa: ASSPLTGGAAEAF

v_call: TRBV14
cdr3_aa: ASSDRTSGGGELF

v_call: TRBV6-1
cdr3_aa: ASSDPGQGARGLF

v_call: TRBV5-4
cdr3_aa: ASSSNQNTGELF

v_call: TRBV5-1
cdr3_aa: ASSLAGATYEQY

v_call: TRBV10-3
cdr3_aa: AISEGAFGPQH

v_call: TRBV10-3
cdr3_aa: AISTGQYNSPLH

v_call: TRBV9
cdr3_aa: ASSVAGGSKYEQY

v_call: TRBV20-1
cdr3_aa: SARLGETQY